A selection of T cell receptor beta chains follows, all from one sample in a study of blood T cells in healthy people across ages. TCRdb ran MiXCR on the 5' RACE reads and lists one entry per CDR3 protein. The sample carries over 1,500,000 distinct CDR3 sequences, approximately 39% recorded once. The sample comprised blood. These receptors were collected from a human donor in good health. CDR3s include the opening cysteine and the closing phenylalanine or tryptophan.

v_call: TRBV5-1; cdr3_aa: CASSLAGGLATDTQYF
v_call: TRBV20-1; cdr3_aa: CSATPGQGGDEQFF
v_call: TRBV12-3/TRBV12-4; cdr3_aa: CASSWTQGSYEQYF
v_call: TRBV4-1; cdr3_aa: CASSPFGGSSYNSPLHF
v_call: TRBV29-1; cdr3_aa: CSVEGDHPSREGTQYF
v_call: TRBV7-8; cdr3_aa: CASSLRLAGPFSTDTQYF
v_call: TRBV7-2; cdr3_aa: CASSYTSSSSYEQYF
v_call: TRBV20-1; cdr3_aa: CSASGSRESLHF
v_call: TRBV18; cdr3_aa: CASSPTVDNEQFF
v_call: TRBV20-1; cdr3_aa: CSARDGRAGETQYF
v_call: TRBV29-1; cdr3_aa: CSVSGLAGDTDTQYF
v_call: TRBV5-1; cdr3_aa: CASSAPAGESEAFF
v_call: TRBV6-5; cdr3_aa: CASSSRWGGEQYF
v_call: TRBV10-3; cdr3_aa: CAISDSLGRTGTYEQYF
v_call: TRBV10-3; cdr3_aa: CAIRQGDEQYF
v_call: TRBV6-2/TRBV6-3; cdr3_aa: CASSYPDPGYTF
v_call: TRBV28; cdr3_aa: CASSGGTLETQYF
v_call: TRBV11-2; cdr3_aa: CASSLSLGGSYGYTF
v_call: TRBV20-1; cdr3_aa: CSARTGGTHYEQYF
v_call: TRBV7-2; cdr3_aa: CASSPDRGAYEQYF
v_call: TRBV7-9; cdr3_aa: CAGSFTGDYGYTF
v_call: TRBV20-1; cdr3_aa: CSAFPDSPGNTIYF
v_call: TRBV7-3; cdr3_aa: CASSLISGGADEQFF
v_call: TRBV7-2; cdr3_aa: CASSTPGGVRAGYTF
v_call: TRBV6-1; cdr3_aa: CASSDREVGTYEQYF
v_call: TRBV11-2; cdr3_aa: CASSFPEMETQYF
v_call: TRBV5-1; cdr3_aa: CASSLGLGNEGKNIQYF
v_call: TRBV29-1; cdr3_aa: CSVALAGDNEQYF
v_call: TRBV7-9; cdr3_aa: CASRRTGGSLRETGELFF
v_call: TRBV28; cdr3_aa: CATTSGGVKNIQYF
v_call: TRBV6-6; cdr3_aa: CASSSGRTEQETQYF
v_call: TRBV20-1; cdr3_aa: CSASREVNSPLHF
v_call: TRBV24-1; cdr3_aa: CATRGQGVTEAFF
v_call: TRBV27; cdr3_aa: CASSPIGTGNTEAFF
v_call: TRBV15; cdr3_aa: CATSRTLFADRATDTQYF